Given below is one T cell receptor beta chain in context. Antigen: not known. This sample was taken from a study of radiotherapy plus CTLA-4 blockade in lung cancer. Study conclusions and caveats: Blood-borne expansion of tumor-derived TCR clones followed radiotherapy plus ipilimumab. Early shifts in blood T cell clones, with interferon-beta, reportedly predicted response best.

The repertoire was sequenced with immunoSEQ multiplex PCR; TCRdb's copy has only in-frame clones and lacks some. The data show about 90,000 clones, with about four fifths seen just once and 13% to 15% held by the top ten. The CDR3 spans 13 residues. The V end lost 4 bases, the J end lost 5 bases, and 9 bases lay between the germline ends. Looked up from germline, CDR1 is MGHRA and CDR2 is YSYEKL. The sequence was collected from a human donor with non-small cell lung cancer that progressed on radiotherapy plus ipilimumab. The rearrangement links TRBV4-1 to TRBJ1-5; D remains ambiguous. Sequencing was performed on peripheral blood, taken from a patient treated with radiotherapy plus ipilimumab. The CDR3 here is CASSLKFDQPQHF. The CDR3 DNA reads TGCGCCAGCAGCCTAAAGTTTGATCAGCCCCAGCATTTT.